The T cell receptor beta chain under discussion was sequenced for a study of radiation and T cells in renal cell carcinoma. The CDR3 runs to 14 residues. Trimming pared 8 bases from V and 2 bases from J, leaving 16 bases between. Germline CDR1 reads ENHRY; CDR2 reads SYGVKD. Time point meaning: blood 4 weeks post-SBRT, at nephrectomy. The sample's treatment: 15 Gy SBRT to primary tumor, nephrectomy 4 weeks later. Nephrectomy followed 15 Gy stereotactic body radiation by 4 weeks. Blood was sampled at baseline, 2 weeks and 4 weeks after SBRT. The protocol was immunoSEQ multiplex PCR, while the TCRdb copy is restricted to in-frame clones and leaves out a portion. In the table there are fewer than 200,000 clones, around 90% of which are singletons.

The chain is built from TRBV10-3 and TRBJ2-7; D gene uncertain. This receptor was taken from a woman in her forties or fifties with renal cell carcinoma. This sample comprised blood, obtained from a patient whose treatment included radiotherapy and nephrectomy. The CDR3 nucleotides read TGTGCCATCGGGCAGACATCCACTCCCTACGAGCAGTACTTC. Translated: CAIGQTSTPYEQYF.